The following is a T cell receptor (beta chain) sequence with its context. Only in-frame clones appear in the TCRdb table, and some are missing; sequencing was by immunoSEQ multiplex PCR. The top ten hold over 11% of the sample, which has under 15,000 clones, 80% to 90% seen once. This specimen belongs to a study of OX40 agonist ivuxolimab in advanced cancers. The CDR3 consists of 15 residues. The ends were cut back, 4 bases at V and 0 bases at J, with 14 bases in the middle. Germline V gene lookup returns CDR1 SQVTM and CDR2 ANQGSEA. Sequences were derived from CD4+ or CD8+ T cells sorted from blood, sampled in a trial of the OX40 agonist ivuxolimab. V is TRBV29-1 and J is TRBJ2-3; D could derive from TRBD1 or TRBD2 (5 bases each). This receptor was identified in an adult with an advanced solid tumor such as melanoma, head and neck, liver or kidney cancer. The CDR3 region has the DNA TGCAGCGTTGGGTTGTCCGGGGCTAGCACAGATACGCAGTATTTT. Its protein is CSVGLSGASTDTQYF.